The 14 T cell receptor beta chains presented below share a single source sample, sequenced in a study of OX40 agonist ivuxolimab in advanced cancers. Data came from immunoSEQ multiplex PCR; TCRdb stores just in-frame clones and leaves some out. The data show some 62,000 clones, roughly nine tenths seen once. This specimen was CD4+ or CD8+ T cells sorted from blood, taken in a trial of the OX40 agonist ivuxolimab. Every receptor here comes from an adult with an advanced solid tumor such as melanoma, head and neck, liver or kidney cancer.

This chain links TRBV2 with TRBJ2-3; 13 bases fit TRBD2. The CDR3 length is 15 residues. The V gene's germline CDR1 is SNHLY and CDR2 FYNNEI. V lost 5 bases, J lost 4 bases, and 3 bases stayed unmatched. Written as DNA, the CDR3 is TGTGCCAGCAGTCGGACTAGCGGGAGTGCAGATACGCAGTATTTT. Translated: CASSRTSGSADTQYF.

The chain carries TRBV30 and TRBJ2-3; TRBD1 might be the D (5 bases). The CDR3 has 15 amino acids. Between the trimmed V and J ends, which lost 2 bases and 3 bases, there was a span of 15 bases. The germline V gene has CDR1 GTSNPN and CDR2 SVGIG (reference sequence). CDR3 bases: TGTGCCTGGAGTCTGGGCAGGGTGGGGACAGATACGCAGTATTTT. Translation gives CAWSLGRVGTDTQYF. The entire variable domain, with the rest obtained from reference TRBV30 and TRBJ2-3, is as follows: SQTIHQWPATLVQPVGSPLSLECTVEGTSNPNLYWYRQAAGRGLQLLFYSVGIGQISSEVPQNLSASRPQDRQFILSSKKLLLSDSGFYLCAWSLGRVGTDTQYFGPGTRLTVL.

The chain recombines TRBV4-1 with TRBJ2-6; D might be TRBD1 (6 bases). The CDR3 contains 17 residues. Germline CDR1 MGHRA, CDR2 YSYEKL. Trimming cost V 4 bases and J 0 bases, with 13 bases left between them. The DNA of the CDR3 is TGCGCCAGCAGCCCCGAGAGGGGGAGCTCTGGGGCCAACGTCCTGACTTTC. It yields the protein CASSPERGSSGANVLTF.

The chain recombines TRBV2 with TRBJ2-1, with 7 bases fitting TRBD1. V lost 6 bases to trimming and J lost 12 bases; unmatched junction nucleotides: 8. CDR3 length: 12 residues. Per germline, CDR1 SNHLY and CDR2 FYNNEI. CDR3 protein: CASRRTGATQFF. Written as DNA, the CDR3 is TGTGCCAGCAGAAGAACAGGGGCAACGCAGTTCTTC.

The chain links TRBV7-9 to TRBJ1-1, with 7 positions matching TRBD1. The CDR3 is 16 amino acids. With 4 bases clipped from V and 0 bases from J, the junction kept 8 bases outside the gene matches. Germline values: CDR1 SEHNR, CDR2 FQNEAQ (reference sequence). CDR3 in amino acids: CASSSRGTVMNTEAFF. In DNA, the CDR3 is TGTGCCAGCAGCTCCCGAGGGACAGTCATGAACACTGAAGCTTTCTTT.

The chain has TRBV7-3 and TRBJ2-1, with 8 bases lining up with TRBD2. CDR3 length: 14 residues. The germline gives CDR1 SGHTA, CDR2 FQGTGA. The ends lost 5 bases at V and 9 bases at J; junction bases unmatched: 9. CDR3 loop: CASSQGTRLTEQFF. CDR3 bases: TGTGCCAGCAGCCAAGGGACTAGGTTGACTGAGCAGTTCTTC.

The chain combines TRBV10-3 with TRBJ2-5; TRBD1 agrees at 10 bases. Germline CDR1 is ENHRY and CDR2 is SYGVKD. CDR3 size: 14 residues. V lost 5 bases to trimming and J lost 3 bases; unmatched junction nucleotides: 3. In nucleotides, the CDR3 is TGTGCCATCAGTCCGGGACAGGGGAAAGAGACCCAGTACTTC. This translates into CAISPGQGKETQYF.

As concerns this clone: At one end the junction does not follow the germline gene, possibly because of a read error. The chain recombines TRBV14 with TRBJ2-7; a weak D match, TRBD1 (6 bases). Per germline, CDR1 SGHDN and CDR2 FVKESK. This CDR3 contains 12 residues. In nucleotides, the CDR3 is TGTGCCAGCAGCCAGGAGACAGGCCCCTTGTCGTTC. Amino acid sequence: CASSQETGPLSF.

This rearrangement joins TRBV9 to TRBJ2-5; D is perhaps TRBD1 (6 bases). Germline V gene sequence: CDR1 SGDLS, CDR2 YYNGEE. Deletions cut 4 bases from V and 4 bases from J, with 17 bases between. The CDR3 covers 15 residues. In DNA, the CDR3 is TGTGCCAGCAGCTTCAGCGGTGGGGGCGGAGAGACCCAGTACTTC. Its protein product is CASSFSGGGGETQYF.

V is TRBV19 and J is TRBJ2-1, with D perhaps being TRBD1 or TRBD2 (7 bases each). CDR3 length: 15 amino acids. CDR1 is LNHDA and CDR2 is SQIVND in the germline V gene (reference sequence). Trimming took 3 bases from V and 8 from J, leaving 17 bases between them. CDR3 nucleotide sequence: TGTGCCAGTAGTATCAGGGGGGGGAGTTGGGATGAGCAGTTCTTC. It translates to CASSIRGGSWDEQFF.

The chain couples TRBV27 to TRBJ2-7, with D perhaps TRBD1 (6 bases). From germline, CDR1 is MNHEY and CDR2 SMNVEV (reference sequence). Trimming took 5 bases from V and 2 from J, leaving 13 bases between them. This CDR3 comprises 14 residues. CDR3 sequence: CASSRTRTAYEQYF. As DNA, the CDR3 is TGTGCCAGCAGTCGGACCCGGACAGCCTACGAGCAGTACTTC.

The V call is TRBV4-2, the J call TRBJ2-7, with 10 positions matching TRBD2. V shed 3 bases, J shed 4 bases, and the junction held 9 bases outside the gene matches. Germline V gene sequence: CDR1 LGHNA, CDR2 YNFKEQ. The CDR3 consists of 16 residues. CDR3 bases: TGTGCCAGCAGCCAGGGGGTAGCGGGAGGAGGGTACGAGCAGTACTTC. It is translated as CASSQGVAGGGYEQYF.

CDR3 amino acids: CASSQEWSGTVREQYF. The CDR3 bases are TGTGCCAGCAGCCAAGAATGGAGCGGAACTGTCCGGGAGCAGTACTTC. V usage is TRBV4-2 and J usage is TRBJ2-7; weak D call: TRBD2 (5 bases). With 0 bases removed from V and 7 bases from J, the gap between germline ends came to 19 bases. The CDR3 runs 16 residues. CDR1 and CDR2 (germline): LGHNA, YNFKEQ.

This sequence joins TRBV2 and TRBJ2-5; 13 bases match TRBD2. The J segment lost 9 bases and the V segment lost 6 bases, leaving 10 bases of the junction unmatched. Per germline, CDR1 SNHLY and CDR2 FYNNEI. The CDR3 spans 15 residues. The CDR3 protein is CASSELAGGPQAQYF. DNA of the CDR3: TGTGCCAGCAGCGAACTAGCGGGAGGGCCCCAGGCCCAGTACTTC. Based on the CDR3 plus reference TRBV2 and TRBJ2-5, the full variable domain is EPEVTQTPSHQVTQMGQEVILRCVPISNHLYFYWYRQILGQKVEFLVSFYNNEISEKSEIFDDQFSVERPDGSNFTLKIRSTKLEDSAMYFCASSELAGGPQAQYFGPGTRLLVL.